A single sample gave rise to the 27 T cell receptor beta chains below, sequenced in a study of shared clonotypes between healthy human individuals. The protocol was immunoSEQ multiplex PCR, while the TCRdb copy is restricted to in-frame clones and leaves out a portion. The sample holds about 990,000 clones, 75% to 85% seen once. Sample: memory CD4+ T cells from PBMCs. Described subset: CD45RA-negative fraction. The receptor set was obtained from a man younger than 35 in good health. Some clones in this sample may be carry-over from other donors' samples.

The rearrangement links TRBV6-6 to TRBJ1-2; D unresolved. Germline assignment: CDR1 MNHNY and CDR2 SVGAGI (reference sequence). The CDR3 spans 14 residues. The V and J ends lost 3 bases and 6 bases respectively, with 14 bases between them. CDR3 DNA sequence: TGTGCCAGCAGTTATTTTGAGGGCGCGGATGGCTACACCTTC. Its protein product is CASSYFEGADGYTF.

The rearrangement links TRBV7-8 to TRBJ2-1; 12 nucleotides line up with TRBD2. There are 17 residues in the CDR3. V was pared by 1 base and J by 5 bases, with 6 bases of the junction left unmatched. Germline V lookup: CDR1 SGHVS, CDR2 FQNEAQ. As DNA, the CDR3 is TGTGCCAGCAGCTTAGGGCTAGCGGGAGGGTCCCACAATGAGCAGTTCTTC. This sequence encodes CASSLGLAGGSHNEQFF.

CDR3 nucleotides: TGTGCCTGGAGTCCCGGGACAGGGGATGAAAAACTGTTTTTT. Translated: CAWSPGTGDEKLFF. The chain links TRBV30 to TRBJ1-4, with 10 bases matching TRBD1. Per the germline V gene, CDR1 is GTSNPN and CDR2 is SVGIG (reference sequence). This CDR3 region has 14 residues. The V segment lost 2 bases and the J segment 6 bases; nucleotides outside the gene matches: 3.

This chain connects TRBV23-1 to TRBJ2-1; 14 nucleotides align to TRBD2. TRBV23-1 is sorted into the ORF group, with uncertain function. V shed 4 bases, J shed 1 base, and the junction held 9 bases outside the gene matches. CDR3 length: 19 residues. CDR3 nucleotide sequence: TGCGCCAGCAGTCTGCCGGGACTAGCGGGAGACAAGTCCTACAATGAGCAGTTCTTC. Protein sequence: CASSLPGLAGDKSYNEQFF.

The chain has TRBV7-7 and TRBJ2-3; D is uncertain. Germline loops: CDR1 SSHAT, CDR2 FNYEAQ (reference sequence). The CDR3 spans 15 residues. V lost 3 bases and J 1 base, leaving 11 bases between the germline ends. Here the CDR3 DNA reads TGTGCCAGCAGCTTCGGCGTTGCGGGCACAGATACGCAGTATTTT. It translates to CASSFGVAGTDTQYF. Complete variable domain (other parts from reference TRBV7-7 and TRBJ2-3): GAGVSQSPRYKVTKRGQDVTLRCDPISSHATLYWYQQALGQGPEFLTYFNYEAQPDKSGLPSDRFSAERPEGSISTLTIQRTEQRDSAMYRCASSFGVAGTDTQYFGPGTRLTVL.

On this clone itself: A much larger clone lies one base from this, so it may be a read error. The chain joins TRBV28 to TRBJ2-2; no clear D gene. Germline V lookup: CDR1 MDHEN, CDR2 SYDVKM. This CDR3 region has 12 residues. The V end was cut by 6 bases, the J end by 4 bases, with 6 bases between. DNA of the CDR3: TGTGCCAGCAGGACTTCCACCGGGGAGCTGTTTTTT. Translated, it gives CASRTSTGELFF.

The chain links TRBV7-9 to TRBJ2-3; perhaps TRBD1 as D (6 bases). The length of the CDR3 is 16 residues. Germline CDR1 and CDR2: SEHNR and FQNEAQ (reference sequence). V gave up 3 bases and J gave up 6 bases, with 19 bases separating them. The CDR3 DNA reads TGTGCCAGCAGCTTGGTACTCCACTGGGGGCAGGATACGCAGTATTTT. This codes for CASSLVLHWGQDTQYF. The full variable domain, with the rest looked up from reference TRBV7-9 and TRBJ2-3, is DTGVSQNPRHKITKRGQNVTFRCDPISEHNRLYWYRQTLGQGPEFLTYFQNEAQLEKSRLLSDRFSAERPKGSFSTLEIQRTEQGDSAMYLCASSLVLHWGQDTQYFGPGTRLTVL.

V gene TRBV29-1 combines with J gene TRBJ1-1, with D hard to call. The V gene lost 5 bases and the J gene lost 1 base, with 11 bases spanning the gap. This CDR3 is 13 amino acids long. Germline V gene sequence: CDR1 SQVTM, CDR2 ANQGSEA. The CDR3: CSVKVNSNTEAFF. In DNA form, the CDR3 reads TGCAGCGTTAAAGTGAACTCGAACACTGAAGCTTTCTTT.

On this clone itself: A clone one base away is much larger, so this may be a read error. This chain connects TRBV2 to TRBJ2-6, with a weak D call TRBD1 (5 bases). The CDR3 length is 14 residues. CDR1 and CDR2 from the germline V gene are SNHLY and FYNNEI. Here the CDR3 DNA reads TGTGCCAGCAGCTATTACTCTGGGGCCAACGTCCTGGCTTTC. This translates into CASSYYSGANVLAF.

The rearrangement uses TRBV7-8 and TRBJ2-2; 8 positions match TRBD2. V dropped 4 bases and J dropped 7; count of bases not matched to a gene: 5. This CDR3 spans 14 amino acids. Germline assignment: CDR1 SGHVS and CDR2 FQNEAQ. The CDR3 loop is CASSSGLAYGELFF. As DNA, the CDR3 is TGTGCCAGCAGCTCAGGACTAGCATACGGGGAGCTGTTTTTT.

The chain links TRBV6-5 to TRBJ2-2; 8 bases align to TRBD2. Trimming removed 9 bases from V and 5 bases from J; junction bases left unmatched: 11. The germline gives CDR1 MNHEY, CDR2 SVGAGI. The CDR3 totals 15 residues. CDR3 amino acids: CASGPGGPGTGELFF. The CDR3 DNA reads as TGTGCCAGTGGCCCGGGAGGGCCCGGGACCGGGGAGCTGTTTTTT.

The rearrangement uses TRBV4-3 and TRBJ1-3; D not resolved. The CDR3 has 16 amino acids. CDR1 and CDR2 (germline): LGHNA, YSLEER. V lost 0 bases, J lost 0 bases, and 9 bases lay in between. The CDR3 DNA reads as TGCGCCAGCAGCCAAGATCGCGCCAGCTCTGGAAACACCATATATTTT. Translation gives CASSQDRASSGNTIYF.

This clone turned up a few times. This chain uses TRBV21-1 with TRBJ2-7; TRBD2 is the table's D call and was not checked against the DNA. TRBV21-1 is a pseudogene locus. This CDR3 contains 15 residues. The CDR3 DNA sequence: TGTGCCAGCAGCAAAGACGCAGCGGGAGCGGAAGAGCAGTACTTC. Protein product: CASSKDAAGAEEQYF.

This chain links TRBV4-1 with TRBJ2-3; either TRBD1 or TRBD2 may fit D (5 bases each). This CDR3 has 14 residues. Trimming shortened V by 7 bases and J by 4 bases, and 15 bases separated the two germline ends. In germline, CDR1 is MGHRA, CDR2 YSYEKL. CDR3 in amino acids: CASKGSGGSDTQYF. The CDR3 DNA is TGCGCCAGCAAAGGGAGTGGGGGATCAGATACGCAGTATTTT.

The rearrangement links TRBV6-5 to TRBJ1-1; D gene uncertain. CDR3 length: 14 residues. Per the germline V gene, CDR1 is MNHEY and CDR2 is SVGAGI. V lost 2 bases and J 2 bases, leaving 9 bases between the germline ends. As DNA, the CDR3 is TGTGCCAGCAGTTACGTGACCGCTAACACTGAAGCTTTCTTT. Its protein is CASSYVTANTEAFF.

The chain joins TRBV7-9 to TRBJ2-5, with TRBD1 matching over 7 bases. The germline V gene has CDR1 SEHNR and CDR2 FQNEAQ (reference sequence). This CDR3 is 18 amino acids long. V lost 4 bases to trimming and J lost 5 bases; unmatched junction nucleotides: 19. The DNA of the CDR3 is TGTGCCAGCAGCTCAAGGCTCGGGACCACAGGGGTCGTGGAGACCCAGTACTTC. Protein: CASSSRLGTTGVVETQYF.

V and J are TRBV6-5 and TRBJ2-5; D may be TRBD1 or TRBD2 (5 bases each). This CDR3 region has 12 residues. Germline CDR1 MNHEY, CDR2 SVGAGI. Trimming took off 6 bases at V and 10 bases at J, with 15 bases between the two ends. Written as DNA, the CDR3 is TGTGCCAGCAGCCCACCCGGGACCAGCCAGTACTTC. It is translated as CASSPPGTSQYF.

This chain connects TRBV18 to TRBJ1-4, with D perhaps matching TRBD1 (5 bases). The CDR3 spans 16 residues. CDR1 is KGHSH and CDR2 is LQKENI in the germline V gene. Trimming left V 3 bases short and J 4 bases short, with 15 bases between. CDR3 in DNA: TGTGCCAGCTCACCTCTTACCCAGCAGGGTAATGAAAAACTGTTTTTT. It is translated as CASSPLTQQGNEKLFF.

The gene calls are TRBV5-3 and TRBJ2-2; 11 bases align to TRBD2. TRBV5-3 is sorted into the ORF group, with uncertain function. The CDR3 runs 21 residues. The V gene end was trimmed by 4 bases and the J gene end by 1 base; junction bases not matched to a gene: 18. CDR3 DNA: TGTGCCAGAAGCCCACACGAACTTTTGGGACTAGCGGACCTGAACACCGGGGAGCTGTTTTTT. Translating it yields CARSPHELLGLADLNTGELFF.

CDR3 protein: CASSFTSGGTQYF. CDR3 DNA sequence: TGTGCCAGCAGTTTCACTAGCGGGGGTACGCAGTATTTT. The V gene is TRBV28, the J gene TRBJ2-3; TRBD2 matches at 11 bases. V lost 3 bases, J lost 8 bases, and 1 base stayed unmatched. The CDR3 sequence is 13 residues long. Germline V gives CDR1 MDHEN, CDR2 SYDVKM.

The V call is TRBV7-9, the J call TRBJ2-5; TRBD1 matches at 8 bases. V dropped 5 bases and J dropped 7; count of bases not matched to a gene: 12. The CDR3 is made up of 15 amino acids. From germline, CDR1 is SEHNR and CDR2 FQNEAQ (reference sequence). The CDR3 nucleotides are TGTGCCAGCAGCATGGCTTCCGGACAGGGTGGGACCCAGTACTTC. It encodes CASSMASGQGGTQYF.

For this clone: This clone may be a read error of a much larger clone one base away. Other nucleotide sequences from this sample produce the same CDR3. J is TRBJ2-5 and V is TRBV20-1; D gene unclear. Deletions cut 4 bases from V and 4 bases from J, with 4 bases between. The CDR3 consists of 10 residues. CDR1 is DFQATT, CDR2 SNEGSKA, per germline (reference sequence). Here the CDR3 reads CSATIETQYF. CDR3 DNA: TGCAGTGCTACGATAGAGACCCAGTACTTC.

This chain's CDR3 is CASSHGRQGYEQYF. The CDR3 DNA follows: TGTGCCAGCAGCCACGGGCGGCAGGGGTACGAGCAGTACTTC. The rearrangement links TRBV7-2 to TRBJ2-7, with D maybe TRBD1 (6 bases). Germline lookup yields CDR1 SGHTA and CDR2 FQGNSA. This CDR3 has 14 residues. V dropped 5 bases and J dropped 4 bases, with 15 bases sitting between them.

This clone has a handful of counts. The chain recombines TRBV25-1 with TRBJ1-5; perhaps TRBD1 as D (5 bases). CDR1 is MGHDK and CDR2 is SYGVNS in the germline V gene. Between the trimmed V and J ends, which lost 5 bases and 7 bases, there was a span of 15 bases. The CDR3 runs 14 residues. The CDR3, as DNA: TGTGCCAGCAGTTCCGGGCAGGGACGCCAGCCCCAGCATTTT. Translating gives CASSSGQGRQPQHF.

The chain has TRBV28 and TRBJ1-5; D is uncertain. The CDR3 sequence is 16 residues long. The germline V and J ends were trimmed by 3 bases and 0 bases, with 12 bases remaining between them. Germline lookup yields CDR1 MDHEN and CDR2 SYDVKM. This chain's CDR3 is CASSFVQRYSNQPQHF. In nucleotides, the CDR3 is TGTGCCAGCAGTTTTGTACAGCGGTATAGCAATCAGCCCCAGCATTTT.

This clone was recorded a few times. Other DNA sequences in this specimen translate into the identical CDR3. CDR3 sequence reads: CASSVMNTEAFF. Written as DNA, the CDR3 is TGTGCCAGCAGTGTGATGAACACTGAAGCTTTCTTT. J is TRBJ1-1 and V is TRBV2; D not resolved. CDR1 is SNHLY, CDR2 FYNNEI, per germline. This CDR3 comprises 12 residues. With 4 bases removed from V and 0 bases from J, the gap between germline ends came to 3 bases.

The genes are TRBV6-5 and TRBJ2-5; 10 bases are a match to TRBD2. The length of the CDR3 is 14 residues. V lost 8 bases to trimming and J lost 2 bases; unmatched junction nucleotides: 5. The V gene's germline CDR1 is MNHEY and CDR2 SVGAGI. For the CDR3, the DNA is TGTGCCAGCGGGGGACTAGCGTTACAAGAGACCCAGTACTTC. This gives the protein CASGGLALQETQYF.